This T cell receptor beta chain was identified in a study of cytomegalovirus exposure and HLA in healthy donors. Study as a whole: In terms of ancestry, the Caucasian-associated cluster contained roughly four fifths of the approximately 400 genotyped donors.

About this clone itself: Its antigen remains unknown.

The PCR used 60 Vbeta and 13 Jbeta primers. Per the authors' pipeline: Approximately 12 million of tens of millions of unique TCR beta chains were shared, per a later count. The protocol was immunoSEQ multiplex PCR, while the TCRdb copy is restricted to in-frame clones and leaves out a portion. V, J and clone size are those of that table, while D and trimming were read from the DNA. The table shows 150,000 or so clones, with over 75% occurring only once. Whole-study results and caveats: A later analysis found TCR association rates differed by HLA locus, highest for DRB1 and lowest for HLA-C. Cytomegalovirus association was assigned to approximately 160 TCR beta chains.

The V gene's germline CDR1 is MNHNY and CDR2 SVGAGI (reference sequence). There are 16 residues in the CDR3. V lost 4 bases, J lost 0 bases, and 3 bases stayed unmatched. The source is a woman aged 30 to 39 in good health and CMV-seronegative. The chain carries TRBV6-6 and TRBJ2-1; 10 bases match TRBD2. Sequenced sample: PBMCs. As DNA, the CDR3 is TGTGCCAGCAGTTCTAGCGGGGGAGTCTCCTACAATGAGCAGTTCTTC. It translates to CASSSSGGVSYNEQFF.